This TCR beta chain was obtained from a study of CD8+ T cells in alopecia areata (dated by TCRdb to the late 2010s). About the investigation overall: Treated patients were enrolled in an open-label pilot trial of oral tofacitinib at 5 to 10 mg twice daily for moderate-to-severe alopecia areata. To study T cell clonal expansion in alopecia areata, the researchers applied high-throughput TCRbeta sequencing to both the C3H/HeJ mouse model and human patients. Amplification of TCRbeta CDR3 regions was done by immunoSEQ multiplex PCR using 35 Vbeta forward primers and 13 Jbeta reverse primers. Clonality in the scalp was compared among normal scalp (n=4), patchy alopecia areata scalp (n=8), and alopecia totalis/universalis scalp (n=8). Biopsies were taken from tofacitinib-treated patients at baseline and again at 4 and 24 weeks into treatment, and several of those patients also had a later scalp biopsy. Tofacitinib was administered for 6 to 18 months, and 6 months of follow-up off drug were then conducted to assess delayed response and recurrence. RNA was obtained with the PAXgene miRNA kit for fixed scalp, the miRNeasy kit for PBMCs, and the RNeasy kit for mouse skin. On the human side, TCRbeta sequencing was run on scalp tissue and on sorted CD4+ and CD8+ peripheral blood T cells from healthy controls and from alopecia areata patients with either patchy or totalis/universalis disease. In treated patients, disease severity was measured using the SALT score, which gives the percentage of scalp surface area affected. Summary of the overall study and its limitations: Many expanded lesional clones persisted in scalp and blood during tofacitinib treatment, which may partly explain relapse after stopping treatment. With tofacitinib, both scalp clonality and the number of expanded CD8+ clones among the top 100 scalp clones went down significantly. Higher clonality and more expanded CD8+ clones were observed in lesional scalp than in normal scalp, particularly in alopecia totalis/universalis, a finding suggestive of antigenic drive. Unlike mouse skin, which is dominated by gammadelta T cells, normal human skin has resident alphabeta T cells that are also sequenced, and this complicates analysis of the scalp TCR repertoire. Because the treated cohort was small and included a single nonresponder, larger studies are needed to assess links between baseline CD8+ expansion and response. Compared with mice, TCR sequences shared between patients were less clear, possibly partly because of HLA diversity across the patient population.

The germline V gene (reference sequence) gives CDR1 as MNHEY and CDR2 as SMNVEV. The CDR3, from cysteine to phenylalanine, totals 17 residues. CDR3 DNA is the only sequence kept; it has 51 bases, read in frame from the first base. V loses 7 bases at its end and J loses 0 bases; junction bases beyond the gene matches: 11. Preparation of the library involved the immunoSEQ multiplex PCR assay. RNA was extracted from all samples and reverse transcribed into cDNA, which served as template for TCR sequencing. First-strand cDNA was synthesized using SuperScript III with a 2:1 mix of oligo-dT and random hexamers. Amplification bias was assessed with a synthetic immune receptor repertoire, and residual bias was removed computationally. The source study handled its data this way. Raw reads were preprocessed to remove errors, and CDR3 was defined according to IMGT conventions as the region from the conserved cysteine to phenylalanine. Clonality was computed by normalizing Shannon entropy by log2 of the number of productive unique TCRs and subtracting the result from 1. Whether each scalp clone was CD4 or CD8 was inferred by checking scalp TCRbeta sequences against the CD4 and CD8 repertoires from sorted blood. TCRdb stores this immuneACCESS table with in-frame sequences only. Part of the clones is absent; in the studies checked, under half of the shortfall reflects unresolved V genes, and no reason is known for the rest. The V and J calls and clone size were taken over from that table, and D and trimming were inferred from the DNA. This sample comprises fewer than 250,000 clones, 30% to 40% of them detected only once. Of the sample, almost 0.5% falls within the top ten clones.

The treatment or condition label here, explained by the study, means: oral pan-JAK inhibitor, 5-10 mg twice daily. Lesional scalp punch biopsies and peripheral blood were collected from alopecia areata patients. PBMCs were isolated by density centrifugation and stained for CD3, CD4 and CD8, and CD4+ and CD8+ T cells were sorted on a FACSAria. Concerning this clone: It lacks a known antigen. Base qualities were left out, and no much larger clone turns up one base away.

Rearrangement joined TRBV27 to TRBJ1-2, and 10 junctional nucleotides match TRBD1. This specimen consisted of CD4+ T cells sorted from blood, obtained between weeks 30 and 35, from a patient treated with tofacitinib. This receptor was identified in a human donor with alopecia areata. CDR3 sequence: CASKGARDRGSNYGYTF. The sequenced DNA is TGTGCCAGCAAGGGGGCCCGGGACAGGGGCTCTAACTATGGCTACACCTTC.